Shown below are 4 T cell receptor beta chains from a single sample sequenced in a study of blood T cell repertoires in COVID-19. Using immunoSEQ multiplex PCR, the repertoire was profiled, and TCRdb retains in-frame clones only, with some absent. Counted here are 250,000 or so clones, around 82% occurring once; the ten biggest clones make up 4.7%. Sequenced sample: peripheral blood. These receptors originate from a woman in her 70s with acute or convalescent COVID-19.

There are a few counts of this clone. The gene calls are TRBV19 and TRBJ1-5, with D tentatively TRBD1 (5 bases). The CDR3 length is 14 residues. The germline V gene has CDR1 LNHDA and CDR2 SQIVND (reference sequence). The V end was cut by 1 base, the J end by 7 bases, with 11 bases between. CDR3 in DNA: TGTGCCAGTAGTATAGCGGGAGGGGAGCAGCCCCAGCATTTT. Translated: CASSIAGGEQPQHF.

This clone was recorded once. V is TRBV9 and J is TRBJ1-3, with D hard to call. V was clipped by 1 base and J by 0 bases, with 8 bases between them. The CDR3 spans 15 residues. Germline CDR1 reads SGDLS; CDR2 reads YYNGEE. CDR3 nucleotide sequence: TGTGCCAGCAGCGTACGTCCCAGCTCTGGAAACACCATATATTTT. Translation gives CASSVRPSSGNTIYF.

The chain carries TRBV6-6 and TRBJ1-4, with 11 bases lining up with TRBD1. The CDR3 covers 14 residues. The V segment lost 5 bases and the J segment 7 bases; nucleotides outside the gene matches: 3. Germline V gene data show CDR1 as MNHNY and CDR2 as SVGAGI (reference sequence). Here the CDR3 reads CASSRTGGSEKLFF. The CDR3 DNA is TGTGCCAGCAGTCGGACAGGGGGCAGTGAAAAACTGTTTTTT.

This chain uses TRBV6-1 with TRBJ2-5; 8 nucleotides match TRBD1. Unmatched junction bases numbered 15, after V lost 2 bases and J lost 4 bases. This CDR3 has 18 amino acids. Per the germline V gene, CDR1 is MNHNS and CDR2 is SASEGT. In DNA form, the CDR3 reads TGTGCCAGCAGTGAATTCGGGACAGGTCGTATACTGGGAGAGACCCAGTACTTC. This gives the protein CASSEFGTGRILGETQYF.